This TCR beta chain stems from a study of T cells in Graves' hyperthyroidism and ophthalmopathy. Across the study: It was at initial diagnosis, before any treatment, that peripheral blood was collected.

TCR beta CDR3 sequences were amplified from RNA transcripts. Researchers ran a first-round RT-PCR on the TCR CDR3 using the HTBI primer set. TCRdb re-called the multiplex PCR reads with MiXCR, one entry per CDR3 protein. The table includes approximately 740,000 distinct CDR3 sequences, approximately 14% detected once. The CDR3 contains 14 residues. V was shortened by 8 bases and J by 6 bases, with 17 bases between the two germline ends. Newly diagnosed patients aged 18 to 65 had hyperthyroidism of under 2 months' duration. Pregnant or lactating patients were excluded, as were those with uncontrolled infection or other autoimmune disease. Diagnostic decisions used clinical symptoms, serum thyroxine and TRAb, thyroid ultrasound and orbital computed tomography. This clonotype was seen repeatedly, ten times or more.

The sequenced sample was blood. The receptor's source is a woman younger than 35 with Graves' hyperthyroidism. The chain uses TRBV12-3 or TRBV12-4 and TRBJ2-1, with D possibly matching TRBD2 (7 bases). CDR3 nucleotides: TGTGCCAGCGGGGGGGCTTCAGTTCCCAATGAGCAGTTCTTC. Its protein product is CASGGASVPNEQFF.